Sequencing of this T cell receptor beta chain was carried out in a study of blood T cell repertoires in COVID-19. In the source study's methods: It was from reference gene primer amplification that nucleated cell counts were estimated. Repertoires were generated with immunoSEQ multiplex PCR, while TCRdb's copy carries only in-frame clones and drops some. V and J calls and clone size are those listed in that table; D and trimming were worked out from the DNA. The data show roughly 200,000 clones, 85% seen once. This clone came up a few times. Ages ranged from roughly 18 to 100 years, with residence in about two dozen US areas. Participants reported their clinical history, and cohort assignment relied on those reports. For recovered donors of Cohort 3, there were two negative PCRs, clearance, or symptom resolution. The junction had 7 bases not matched to a gene; V was cut back by 4 bases and J by 2 bases. The germline CDR1 and CDR2 sequences are LGHNA and YNFKEQ. The CDR3 runs 16 residues.

The V gene is TRBV4-2, the J gene TRBJ2-3; 9 nucleotides align to TRBD2. The sequencing input was PBMCs or T cells enriched from blood (not recorded which). The clonotype was recovered from a middle-aged man who had recovered from COVID-19. The CDR3 nucleotides read TGTGCCAGCAGCCGGCGGGAGGGTGTAATCACAGATACGCAGTATTTT. Translating it yields CASSRREGVITDTQYF.